A single sample gave rise to the 18 T cell receptor beta chains below, sequenced in a study of shared clonotypes between healthy human individuals. TCRdb's table, derived via immunoSEQ multiplex PCR, lists solely in-frame clones and lacks some. The sample records about 690,000 clones, less than 95% being singletons. Sequenced material: memory CD8+ T cells from PBMCs. Subset specified: CD45RO+ cells pooled with CCR7-negative TemRA cells. The receptors shown here come from a man aged 18 to 30 in good health. Some clones in this sample may be carry-over from other donors' samples.

DNA for the CDR3: TGTGCCAGCAGTTTCGGCCCGGGGACTCAGCCCCAGCATTTT. Amino acid sequence: CASSFGPGTQPQHF. The genes are TRBV27 and TRBJ1-5, with TRBD1 as a possible D gene (5 bases). Trimming took 3 bases from V and 6 from J, leaving 12 bases between them. CDR1 MNHEY and CDR2 SMNVEV come from the germline V gene (reference sequence). The length of the CDR3 is 14 residues.

In DNA, the CDR3 is TGTGCCACCCGGACAGGCTCCTACGAGCAGTACTTC. This encodes CATRTGSYEQYF. This chain joins TRBV10-3 and TRBJ2-7, with TRBD1 matching 7 bases. Per germline, CDR1 ENHRY and CDR2 SYGVKD. V was pared by 10 bases and J by 0 bases, with 3 bases of the junction left unmatched. This CDR3 has 12 amino acids.

V and J are TRBV19 and TRBJ1-1, with D perhaps matching TRBD1 (6 bases). CDR1 is LNHDA, CDR2 SQIVND, per germline (reference sequence). The ends were cut back, 7 bases at V and 5 bases at J, with 11 bases in the middle. The CDR3 extends over 12 amino acids. CDR3 nucleotide sequence: TGTGCCAGTAACTGGGGGCGAACTGAAGCTTTCTTT. It codes for CASNWGRTEAFF.

The chain combines TRBV5-1 with TRBJ2-1, with 8 bases lining up with TRBD2. J was trimmed by 7 bases and V by 0 bases; bases with no gene match: 12. CDR3 length equals 17 residues. CDR1 is SGHRS and CDR2 is YFSETQ in the germline V gene. This CDR3 reads CASSLVSSGRPGNEQFF. CDR3 DNA: TGCGCCAGCAGCTTGGTGTCTAGCGGGCGCCCGGGAAATGAGCAGTTCTTC.

V usage is TRBV30 and J usage is TRBJ1-6, with 9 bases fitting TRBD1. Germline CDR1 GTSNPN, CDR2 SVGIG (reference sequence). This CDR3 contains 15 residues. The CDR3 DNA sequence: TGTGCTCGGACAGGGGACGGATCCTATAATTCACCCCTCCACTTT. This codes for CARTGDGSYNSPLHF. Drawing the rest from reference TRBV30 and TRBJ1-6, the complete variable domain is SQTIHQWPATLVQPVGSPLSLECTVEGTSNPNLYWYRQAAGRGLQLLFYSVGIGQISSEVPQNLSASRPQDRQFILSSKKLLLSDSGFYLCARTGDGSYNSPLHFGNGTRLTVT.

The chain combines TRBV28 with TRBJ2-7; no reliable D call. This CDR3 contains 13 residues. Trimming left V 6 bases short and J 0 bases short, with 9 bases between. Per germline, CDR1 MDHEN and CDR2 SYDVKM. This CDR3 is CASRKERSYEQYF. CDR3 in DNA: TGTGCCAGCAGAAAGGAGCGCTCCTACGAGCAGTACTTC.

The rearrangement joins TRBV11-2 to TRBJ2-1; 12 nucleotides agree with TRBD2. The trim removed 4 bases at V and 8 bases at J, leaving 9 bases unmatched. The V gene's germline CDR1 is SGHAT and CDR2 FQNNGV. The CDR3 covers 16 residues. CDR3 protein: CASSSLAGGAWDEQFF. The CDR3 bases are TGTGCCAGCAGCTCGCTAGCGGGAGGGGCATGGGATGAGCAGTTCTTC.

As to this clone: This sample also contains other DNA sequences that code for the same CDR3. V is TRBV9 and J is TRBJ2-2; tentatively, D is TRBD2 (6 bases). Trimming took 2 bases from V and 3 from J, leaving 8 bases between them. The CDR3 runs to 14 residues. The germline V gene encodes CDR1 SGDLS and CDR2 YYNGEE. The chain's CDR3 is CASSVGGDTGELFF. The CDR3 DNA is TGTGCCAGCAGCGTTGGCGGGGACACCGGGGAGCTGTTTTTT.

This chain joins TRBV27 and TRBJ2-1, with TRBD1 matching over 9 bases. CDR3 length: 14 amino acids. The junction had 0 bases not matched to a gene; V was cut back by 3 bases and J by 3 bases. Germline CDR1 and CDR2: MNHEY and SMNVEV (reference sequence). CDR3 DNA sequence: TGTGCCAGCAGTTTGGACAGGGGCTACAATGAGCAGTTCTTC. Protein: CASSLDRGYNEQFF.

This clone was observed a handful of times. The chain links TRBV5-6 to TRBJ2-7; TRBD1 or TRBD2 may be the D gene (5 bases each). Trimming removed 3 bases from V and 2 bases from J, with 6 bases in between. The CDR3 contains 12 residues. Germline assignment: CDR1 SGHDT and CDR2 YYEEEE. CDR3 region: CASSWGPYEQYF. CDR3 bases: TGTGCCAGCAGCTGGGGACCCTACGAGCAGTACTTC.

This clone appeared a single time. V usage is TRBV28 and J usage is TRBJ1-5, with D tentatively TRBD1 (5 bases). The CDR3 sequence is 14 residues long. V was trimmed by 7 bases and J by 2 bases, leaving 12 bases between them. CDR1 MDHEN and CDR2 SYDVKM come from the germline V gene. In DNA, the CDR3 is TGTGCCAGCACCGTCGACAGCGGCAATCAGCCCCAGCATTTT. The encoded protein is CASTVDSGNQPQHF.

The chain couples TRBV27 to TRBJ2-1, with 7 bases identical to TRBD2. The CDR3 is 12 residues long. In germline, CDR1 is MNHEY, CDR2 SMNVEV (reference sequence). J was trimmed by 3 bases and V by 10 bases; bases with no gene match: 3. The CDR3 DNA is TGTGCCACGGGACTACACTACAATGAGCAGTTCTTC. This sequence encodes CATGLHYNEQFF.

This clone has more than one count but fewer than ten. J is TRBJ1-1 and V is TRBV29-1; D is possibly TRBD1 (5 bases). CDR1 and CDR2 (germline): SQVTM, ANQGSEA. The CDR3 loop spans 12 amino acids. Between the trimmed V and J ends, which lost 8 bases and 6 bases, there was a span of 16 bases. CDR3 region: CSFDSDRPEAFF. As DNA, the CDR3 is TGCAGCTTCGACAGTGACCGTCCTGAAGCTTTCTTT.

This chain joins TRBV27 and TRBJ2-1, with 8 bases fitting TRBD1. The germline V gene encodes CDR1 MNHEY and CDR2 SMNVEV (reference sequence). V shed 0 bases and J 3 bases; nucleotides not matched to a gene: 1. This CDR3 contains 15 residues. The CDR3 here is CASSLSDRGYNEQFF. In DNA form, the CDR3 reads TGTGCCAGCAGTTTATCCGACAGGGGCTACAATGAGCAGTTCTTC.

The CDR3 reads CASSYSLVWWKQFF. DNA for the CDR3: TGTGCCAGCAGTTACTCATTGGTCTGGTGGAAGCAGTTCTTC. V is TRBV6-5 and J is TRBJ2-1; D call uncertain. The germline V and J ends were trimmed by 0 bases and 11 bases, with 14 bases remaining between them. This CDR3 has 14 residues. Germline CDR1 reads MNHEY; CDR2 reads SVGAGI.

The chain uses TRBV9 and TRBJ2-5; a possible D gene is TRBD2 (6 bases). The CDR3 runs 14 residues. Germline V lookup: CDR1 SGDLS, CDR2 YYNGEE. The V end was cut by 0 bases, the J end by 6 bases, with 12 bases between. The CDR3 DNA is TGTGCCAGCAGCGTAGGGGGGAGGCGGAAGACCCAGTACTTC. Residues: CASSVGGRRKTQYF. The full variable domain, with the rest looked up from reference TRBV9 and TRBJ2-5, is DSGVTQTPKHLITATGQRVTLRCSPRSGDLSVYWYQQSLDQGLQFLIQYYNGEERAKGNILERFSAQQFPDLHSELNLSSLELGDSALYFCASSVGGRRKTQYFGPGTRLLVL.

There are many counts of this clone. CDR3 bases: TGTGCCAGCAGTGGAGGGCTGGGGCTTTGGATTCAGTACTTC. This codes for CASSGGLGLWIQYF. The chain couples TRBV28 to TRBJ2-4; D might be TRBD2 (6 bases). V shed 5 bases and J shed 10 bases, with 18 bases lying between them. CDR1 is MDHEN and CDR2 is SYDVKM in the germline V gene. There are 14 residues in the CDR3.

The table lists this clone with a count of one. CDR3 coding DNA: TGTGCCACCGGTGAACAGAACTATGGCTACACCTTC. Encoded protein: CATGEQNYGYTF. The chain combines TRBV15 with TRBJ1-2; D unclear. Trimming pared 8 bases from V and 2 bases from J, leaving 9 bases between. Germline CDR1 reads LNHNV; CDR2 reads YYDKDF (reference sequence). The CDR3 extends over 12 amino acids.